The 27 T cell receptor beta chains below come from one sample, sequenced in a study of Graves' ophthalmopathy and Graves' hyperthyroidism. From RNA, the CDR3 regions of TCR beta chains were amplified and sequenced. The authors performed first-round RT-PCR with HTBI primers and then a second-round multiplex PCR. TCRdb reanalysed the multiplex PCR reads using MiXCR and keeps one entry per CDR3 protein. The sample carries fewer than 650,000 distinct CDR3 sequences, about 24% recorded once. Material: peripheral blood. Receptor source: a woman younger than 30 with stable Graves' hyperthyroidism. Some clones in this sample may be carry-over from other donors' samples.

This clonotype was detected many times. This sequence joins TRBV29-1 and TRBJ1-6, with unresolved D. Germline assignment: CDR1 SQVTM and CDR2 ANQGSEA. Trimming removed 7 bases from V and 7 bases from J, with 14 bases in between. This CDR3 has 13 residues. The CDR3 sequence: CSATDGANSPLHF. Here the CDR3 DNA reads TGCAGCGCCACGGACGGAGCAAATTCACCCCTCCACTTT.

Many counts were recorded for this clonotype. V is TRBV27 and J is TRBJ2-7, with a possible D match to TRBD1 (6 bases). The CDR3 spans 13 residues. V was cut by 2 bases and J by 2 bases, with 7 bases left in between. Per the germline V gene, CDR1 is MNHEY and CDR2 is SMNVEV (reference sequence). The CDR3 DNA reads as TGTGCCAGCAGTTTAAGGGACACCTACGAGCAGTACTTC. It encodes CASSLRDTYEQYF.

This clonotype was seen ten or more times. A read error is possible here, since a much larger clone lies one base away. The genes are TRBV6-2 or TRBV6-3 and TRBJ2-5; 8 bases line up with TRBD1. J was trimmed by 6 bases and V by 4 bases; bases with no gene match: 13. The CDR3 totals 16 residues. The germline gives CDR1 MNHEY, CDR2 SVGEGT. This chain's CDR3 is CASSSTIRQGRKTQYF. The DNA of the CDR3 is TGTGCCAGCAGTTCTACCATCCGACAGGGGCGGAAGACCCAGTACTTC.

This clonotype was seen many times. V usage is TRBV5-1 and J usage is TRBJ1-1; 8 nucleotides match TRBD1. The V segment lost 2 bases and the J segment 3 bases; nucleotides outside the gene matches: 3. Germline assignment: CDR1 SGHRS and CDR2 YFSETQ. This CDR3 comprises 14 residues. The CDR3 nucleotides are TGCGCCAGCAGCTTCGGACAGGGCGACACTGAAGCTTTCTTT. Its translation is CASSFGQGDTEAFF.

This clonotype was seen at least ten times. The CDR3 is CASSVAVTLSYEQYF. The CDR3, as DNA: TGTGCCAGCAGTGTAGCGGTTACCCTCTCCTACGAGCAGTACTTC. The chain recombines TRBV6-1 with TRBJ2-7, with D possibly being TRBD2 (6 bases). The germline V and J ends were trimmed by 4 bases and 0 bases, with 13 bases remaining between them. Germline CDR1 is MNHNS and CDR2 is SASEGT. This CDR3 region has 15 residues.

This clonotype occurred many times. The rearrangement links TRBV12-5 to TRBJ2-7; 11 bases align to TRBD2. The CDR3 totals 15 residues. Trimming took 6 bases from V and 2 from J; bases not matched to a gene: 6. Per germline, CDR1 LGHNT and CDR2 FRNRAP. Here the CDR3 reads CASGAGTSGPYEQYF. DNA of the CDR3: TGTGCTAGTGGGGCCGGGACTAGCGGACCCTACGAGCAGTACTTC.

This clonotype was seen only a few times. This sequence joins TRBV6-1 and TRBJ2-7; 12 bases map to TRBD2. The V and J ends lost 6 bases and 6 bases, in that order; junction bases with no gene match: 6. There are 14 residues in the CDR3. Germline CDR1 reads MNHNS; CDR2 reads SASEGT. The CDR3: CASRTSGRNSEQYF. The CDR3 nucleotides are TGTGCCAGCAGGACTAGCGGGAGAAATTCCGAGCAGTACTTC.

The V and J genes are TRBV12-3 or TRBV12-4 and TRBJ1-2, with D unclear. The CDR3 has 13 amino acids. The V and J ends lost 6 bases and 1 base respectively, with 9 bases between them. In nucleotides, the CDR3 is TGTGCCAGCAGCGCCGGGTTTAACTATGGCTACACCTTC. It yields the protein CASSAGFNYGYTF.

This clonotype was detected ten times or more. The V and J genes are TRBV6-1 and TRBJ1-1; no firm D call. The CDR3 has 19 amino acids. The V and J ends lost 3 bases and 1 base respectively, with 24 bases between them. Germline CDR1 is MNHNS and CDR2 is SASEGT. CDR3 bases: TGTGCCAGCAGTGATTTCAGTTACGGCCGGAATAACTGGAACACTGAAGCTTTCTTT. It yields the protein CASSDFSYGRNNWNTEAFF.

This clonotype was picked up many times. The chain uses TRBV7-3 and TRBJ2-2, with 7 nucleotides matching TRBD1. V lost 5 bases to trimming and J lost 4 bases; unmatched junction nucleotides: 4. The CDR3 extends over 14 amino acids. Germline CDR1 reads SGHTA; CDR2 reads FQGTGA. CDR3 in DNA: TGTGCCAGCAGCCCCGGACAGGTCACCGGGGAGCTGTTTTTT. Translating gives CASSPGQVTGELFF.

This clonotype occurred many times. CDR3 nucleotides: TGTGCCAGCAGCCAAGCACAGTACACCGGGGAGCTGTTTTTT. This translates into CASSQAQYTGELFF. This chain uses TRBV14 with TRBJ2-2; D ambiguous. The CDR3 is made up of 14 amino acids. The germline gives CDR1 SGHDN, CDR2 FVKESK. With 1 base removed from V and 3 bases from J, the gap between germline ends came to 6 bases.

This clonotype was seen repeatedly, ten times or more. The rearrangement links TRBV19 to TRBJ1-1, with D perhaps matching TRBD1 (6 bases). Trimming stripped 7 bases from V and 4 bases from J, with 13 bases between. The germline gives CDR1 LNHDA, CDR2 SQIVND (reference sequence). CDR3 length: 13 residues. The CDR3 sequence is CASTVQGPTEAFF. CDR3 bases: TGTGCCAGTACCGTACAGGGTCCCACTGAAGCTTTCTTT.

This clonotype has a count of ten or more. The rearrangement links TRBV7-9 to TRBJ1-1; no clear D. Per germline, CDR1 SEHNR and CDR2 FQNEAQ (reference sequence). The CDR3 totals 14 residues. The germline V and J ends were trimmed by 5 bases and 0 bases, with 10 bases remaining between them. The DNA for the CDR3 is TGTGCCAGCAGCCGTGTAGGCATGAACACTGAAGCTTTCTTT. Encoded protein: CASSRVGMNTEAFF.

This clonotype was observed many times. V is TRBV6-1 and J is TRBJ1-5, with a possible D match to TRBD1 (6 bases). Germline V gene lookup returns CDR1 MNHNS and CDR2 SASEGT. Trimming shortened V by 5 bases and J by 6 bases, and 14 bases separated the two germline ends. CDR3 length equals 14 residues. CDR3 sequence: CASSRDRYGQPQHF. The CDR3, as DNA: TGTGCCAGCAGTCGTGACAGGTACGGTCAGCCCCAGCATTTT.

This clonotype was found many times. The chain links TRBV19 to TRBJ1-2; D ambiguous. This CDR3 region has 15 residues. The V end lost 4 bases, the J end lost 1 base, and 13 bases lay between the germline ends. The V gene's germline CDR1 is LNHDA and CDR2 SQIVND (reference sequence). For the CDR3, the DNA is TGTGCCAGTAGTAGCGGGCAGCGCCTTAACTATGGCTACACCTTC. Encoded protein: CASSSGQRLNYGYTF.

This clonotype was picked up one time. In DNA, the CDR3 is TGTGCCAGCAGTTTTGGGGCGGGAGGGCCTCGGGTAAACGAGCAGTACTTC. It yields the protein CASSFGAGGPRVNEQYF. This sequence joins TRBV12-3 or TRBV12-4 and TRBJ2-7; 9 bases map to TRBD2. The CDR3 loop spans 17 amino acids. V was clipped by 3 bases and J by 5 bases; unmatched bases: 14.

This clonotype was counted at least ten times. V gene TRBV13 combines with J gene TRBJ1-1; 8 bases are shared with TRBD1. Unmatched junction bases numbered 5, after V lost 3 bases and J lost 5 bases. The CDR3 length is 14 residues. Germline loops: CDR1 PRHDT, CDR2 FYEKMQ (reference sequence). The CDR3 protein is CASSFRTGKTEAFF. The CDR3 coding sequence is TGTGCCAGCAGCTTCCGGACAGGGAAGACTGAAGCTTTCTTT.

This clonotype turned up a few times. The chain combines TRBV12-3 or TRBV12-4 with TRBJ1-5; TRBD1 aligns across 8 bases. J gave up 7 bases and V 5 bases, and 10 bases lay outside the gene matches. The CDR3 has 15 residues. The CDR3 loop reads CASSPDRARGQPQHF. Here the CDR3 DNA reads TGTGCCAGCAGTCCGGACAGGGCGAGGGGCCAGCCCCAGCATTTT.

The CDR3, as DNA: TGTGCCAGCAGTACTGGGACAAATACCGGGGAGCTGTTTTTT. It encodes CASSTGTNTGELFF. The V gene is TRBV6-5, the J gene TRBJ2-2, with a tentative D call TRBD1 (6 bases). V lost 5 bases to trimming and J lost 5 bases, with 12 bases between them. CDR1 MNHEY and CDR2 SVGAGI come from the germline V gene. This CDR3 spans 14 amino acids.

This clonotype was detected ten times or more. The CDR3 bases are TGTGCCAGCAGTCAGCACAGGGGAAATCCCTGGGTCTCCTATAATTCACCCCTCCACTTT. Amino acid sequence: CASSQHRGNPWVSYNSPLHF. The J gene is TRBJ1-6, the V gene TRBV6-4, with 7 bases aligning to TRBD1. CDR1 MRHNA and CDR2 SNTAGT come from the germline V gene. The CDR3 is 20 amino acids. With V trimmed by 5 bases and J by 0 bases, 16 bases remained unmatched.

CDR3 residues: CSAIGLAGGRETQYF. The CDR3 nucleotides are TGCAGTGCTATCGGACTAGCGGGGGGGCGGGAGACCCAGTACTTC. This rearrangement joins TRBV20-1 to TRBJ2-5; TRBD2 agrees at 15 bases. The CDR3 runs 15 residues. The germline CDR1 and CDR2 sequences are DFQATT and SNEGSKA (reference sequence). V dropped 4 bases and J dropped 5; count of bases not matched to a gene: 5.

This clonotype showed up many times. The germline gene is not matched at one end of the junction; a read error may be the cause. CDR3 DNA sequence: TGTGCTAGCAGCTTAGCGCTAGGACTCCTAGGCCAAGAGACCCAGTACTTC. It translates to CASSLALGLLGQETQYF. This rearrangement joins TRBV7-7 to TRBJ2-5; a weak D match, TRBD2 (5 bases). The CDR3 is made up of 17 amino acids. Germline lookup yields CDR1 SSHAT and CDR2 FNYEAQ (reference sequence).

Worth noting for this clonotype: Being one base from a much bigger clone, this may be a read error. This chain joins TRBV19 and TRBJ2-5; D possibly uses TRBD1 or TRBD2 (5 bases each). The CDR3 runs 14 residues. Between the trimmed V and J ends, which lost 8 bases and 8 bases, there was a span of 21 bases. Germline CDR1 LNHDA, CDR2 SQIVND (reference sequence). The CDR3 loop reads CASRKGRGLDTQYF. The CDR3 coding sequence is TGTGCCAGTCGAAAGGGACGGGGTTTGGATACCCAGTACTTC.

This clonotype was observed a single time. The CDR3 is CASSLLDQGQYEQYF. The CDR3, as DNA: TGTGCCAGCAGCTTACTGGATCAGGGACAATACGAGCAGTACTTC. The chain has TRBV7-9 and TRBJ2-7, with D possibly being TRBD1 (6 bases). This CDR3 has 15 residues. The germline gives CDR1 SEHNR, CDR2 FQNEAQ (reference sequence). Trimming stripped 2 bases from V and 4 bases from J, with 15 bases between.

This clonotype came up many times. CDR3 DNA: TGCGCCAGCAGCTCCGGACAGCTTAACTATGGCTACACCTTC. Its translation is CASSSGQLNYGYTF. The rearrangement uses TRBV5-1 and TRBJ1-2, with D tentatively TRBD1 (6 bases). Trimming took off 3 bases at V and 1 base at J, with 10 bases between the two ends. CDR3 length equals 14 residues. CDR1 and CDR2 from the germline V gene are SGHRS and YFSETQ.

This clonotype was seen at least ten times. The chain has TRBV19 and TRBJ2-5; D tentatively reads TRBD1 or TRBD2 (5 bases each). The CDR3 has 14 residues. Trimming shortened V by 1 base and J by 1 base, and 7 bases separated the two germline ends. Germline V gene sequence: CDR1 LNHDA, CDR2 SQIVND (reference sequence). The CDR3 DNA follows: TGTGCCAGTAGTATAGCGGGGCTCCAAGAGACCCAGTACTTC. It translates to CASSIAGLQETQYF.

This clonotype was counted ten times or more. This sequence joins TRBV15 and TRBJ2-5, with TRBD1 matching over 9 bases. V shed 0 bases, J shed 7 bases, and the junction held 6 bases outside the gene matches. Germline V gene sequence: CDR1 LNHNV, CDR2 YYDKDF (reference sequence). The CDR3 length is 15 residues. This CDR3 reads CATSREGQGQRTQYF. The DNA for the CDR3 is TGTGCCACCAGCAGAGAGGGACAGGGTCAACGGACCCAGTACTTC. The variable domain in full, completed from reference TRBV15 and TRBJ2-5, reads DAMVIQNPRYQVTQFGKPVTLSCSQTLNHNVMYWYQQKSSQAPKLLFHYYDKDFNNEADTPDNFQSRRPNTSFCFLDIRSPGLGDTAMYLCATSREGQGQRTQYFGPGTRLLVL.